The clone carrying this T cell receptor (beta chain) was counted between two and nine times. The target antigen is unknown. The data were obtained in a study of beta chain features in type 1 diabetes. Across the whole study: Across the samples, 100 million to 130 million sorted cells were examined in total. Notes on the study in general: Type 1 diabetes patients showed a moderate but significant shortening of TCRB CDR3s in all four CD4+ subsets.

Trimming pared 3 bases from V and 10 bases from J, leaving 11 bases between. CDR1 SGHDT and CDR2 YYEEEE come from the germline V gene. This CDR3 contains 12 residues. A heparinised blood draw that averaged about 110 mL was obtained once from each donor. CD4+ naive, central memory, regulatory and stem cell-like memory cells were sorted via CD45RO/CCR7/CD25/CD127/CD95/CD27. Expressed TCRB transcripts were sequenced because the entire RNA isolate underwent reverse transcription. Libraries were prepared by immunoSEQ multiplex PCR; TCRdb keeps only in-frame clonotypes and omits some of them. The data contain hundreds of thousands of clones, over 11% of them seen just once; the ten biggest clones take up 0.04%.

The chain is built from TRBV5-6 and TRBJ2-1; TRBD1 or TRBD2 may be the D gene (5 bases each). The receptor's source is a man aged 18 to 29 with type 1 diabetes. The sample taken for sequencing was naive CD4+ T cells from blood. CDR3 region: CASSSGPGEQFF. The CDR3 DNA sequence: TGTGCCAGCAGCTCGGGACCTGGGGAGCAGTTCTTC.